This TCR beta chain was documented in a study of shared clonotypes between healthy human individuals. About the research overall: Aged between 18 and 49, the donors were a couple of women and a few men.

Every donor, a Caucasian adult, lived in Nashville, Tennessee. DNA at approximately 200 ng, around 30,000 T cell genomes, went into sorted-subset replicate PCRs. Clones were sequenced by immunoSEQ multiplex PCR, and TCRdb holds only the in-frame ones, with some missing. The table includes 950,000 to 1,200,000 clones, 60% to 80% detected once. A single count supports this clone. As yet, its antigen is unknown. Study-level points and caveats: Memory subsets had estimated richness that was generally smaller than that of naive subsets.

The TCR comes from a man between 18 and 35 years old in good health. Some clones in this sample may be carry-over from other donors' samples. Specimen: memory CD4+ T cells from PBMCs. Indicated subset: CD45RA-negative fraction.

CDR3: CASSTTGAGTDTQYF. The CDR3 DNA reads TGTGCCAGCAGTACGACGGGGGCGGGCACAGATACGCAGTATTTT. The chain joins TRBV28 to TRBJ2-3, with D perhaps matching TRBD1 or TRBD2 (6 bases each). The CDR3 extends over 15 amino acids. V lost 5 bases and J lost 1, with 13 bases in between. From germline, CDR1 is MDHEN and CDR2 SYDVKM.